This is a list of T cell receptor beta chains from one sample in a study of T cell responses to AZD1222 COVID-19 vaccine. TCRdb's copy holds only in-frame clones and misses some; the assay was immunoSEQ multiplex PCR. Of just over 150,000 clones in the sample, 90% were seen once. Here the sequenced sample was peripheral blood, taken on day 0 of AZD1222 vaccination. Source of these receptors: an adult in good health. The CDR3 runs from the conserved cysteine through the conserved F or W. A D gene is named only where the DNA matches it firmly. Size values are once, few and many counts, or a class for expanded clones, and some rows have none.

V	length	D	J	size	CDR3	DNA
TRBV6-1	14	TRBD1	TRBJ1-5	-	CASSSQGVNQPQHF	TGTGCCAGCAGTTCACAGGGGGTTAATCAGCCCCAGCATTTT
TRBV19	16	-	TRBJ1-2	-	CASSMGGGRDSYGYTF	TGTGCCAGTAGTATGGGAGGAGGAAGAGACAGTTATGGCTACACCTTC
TRBV19	12	-	TRBJ1-2	-	CASSTQGYGYTF	TGTGCCAGTAGTACACAGGGATATGGCTACACCTTC
TRBV5-1	14	TRBD1	TRBJ1-3	-	CASSLGGGGNTIYF	TGCGCCAGCAGCTTGGGAGGGGGCGGAAACACCATATATTTT
TRBV4-1	15	-	TRBJ1-4	-	CASSQGQATNEKLFF	TGCGCCAGCAGCCAAGGACAAGCAACTAATGAAAAACTGTTTTTT
TRBV6-5	12	-	TRBJ1-1	-	CASSRYNTEAFF	TGTGCCAGCAGCCGATATAACACTGAAGCTTTCTTT
TRBV2	15	TRBD2	TRBJ2-7	-	CASSEAGGPSYEQYF	TGTGCCAGCAGTGAAGCGGGAGGGCCCTCGTACGAGCAGTACTTC
TRBV11-1	15	TRBD1	TRBJ2-5	-	CASSPGQGHQETQYF	TGTGCCAGCAGCCCGGGACAGGGGCATCAAGAGACCCAGTACTTC
TRBV28	15	TRBD1	TRBJ2-2	-	CASSLLGTGFGELFF	TGTGCCAGCAGTTTACTCGGGACAGGGTTCGGGGAGCTGTTTTTT
TRBV4-1	15	-	TRBJ1-5	-	CASSQDTGSNQPQHF	TGCGCCAGCAGCCAAGATACCGGGAGCAATCAGCCCCAGCATTTT
TRBV7-6	13	-	TRBJ2-7	-	CASSLLQGYEQYF	TGTGCCAGCAGCTTACTCCAGGGTTACGAGCAGTACTTC
TRBV28	15	TRBD2	TRBJ2-5	-	CASSLTSSLQETQYF	TGTGCCAGCAGTTTGACTAGCTCACTACAAGAGACCCAGTACTTC
TRBV28	14	-	TRBJ2-2	-	CASSFAGNTGELFF	TGTGCCAGCAGTTTTGCCGGGAACACCGGGGAGCTGTTTTTT
TRBV4-3	14	-	TRBJ1-4	-	CASSQGVTDEKLFF	TGCGCCAGCAGCCAGGGGGTGACAGATGAAAAACTGTTTTTT
TRBV19	13	TRBD1	TRBJ2-3	-	CASTGTGTDTQYF	TGTGCCAGTACCGGGACAGGGACTGATACGCAGTATTTT
TRBV2	14	-	TRBJ1-5	-	CASRGPGSNQPQHF	TGTGCCAGCAGGGGGCCTGGCTCAAATCAGCCCCAGCATTTT
TRBV18	13	TRBD1	TRBJ2-5	-	CASSEGQEGTQYF	TGTGCCAGCTCAGAGGGACAGGAGGGGACCCAGTACTTC
TRBV11-1	16	TRBD2	TRBJ2-1	once	CASSLAQASGFNEQFF	TGTGCCAGCAGCTTAGCGCAGGCTAGCGGCTTCAATGAGCAGTTCTTC
TRBV6-6	15	-	TRBJ2-1	-	CASRLTRVGDNEQFF	TGTGCCAGCAGATTGACTAGGGTGGGTGACAATGAGCAGTTCTTC
TRBV13	11	-	TRBJ2-1	-	CASSLVDEQFF	TGTGCCAGCAGCTTAGTGGATGAGCAGTTCTTC
TRBV19	15	TRBD2	TRBJ2-1	-	CASSVTSGAYNEQFF	TGTGCCAGTAGTGTCACTAGCGGCGCCTACAATGAGCAGTTCTTC
TRBV20-1	13	-	TRBJ2-7	-	CSASWGRGYEQYF	TGCAGTGCTAGTTGGGGCAGGGGCTACGAGCAGTACTTC
TRBV5-4	13	-	TRBJ2-5	-	CASSSGPQETQYF	TGTGCCAGCAGCTCGGGACCACAAGAGACCCAGTACTTC
TRBV7-9	12	-	TRBJ1-5	-	CASSSLNQPQHF	TGTGCCAGCAGCTCTCTAAATCAGCCCCAGCATTTT
TRBV28	16	-	TRBJ1-2	-	CASSSAGSGAIYGYTF	TGTGCCAGCAGTTCCGCTGGCTCGGGGGCTATATATGGCTACACCTTC
TRBV19	15	-	TRBJ1-2	-	CASSITSQTNYGYTF	TGTGCCAGTAGTATAACGTCCCAGACTAACTATGGCTACACCTTC
TRBV6-5	14	TRBD1	TRBJ2-3	-	CASRTGTGTDTQYF	TGTGCCAGCAGAACCGGGACAGGGACAGATACGCAGTATTTT
TRBV7-2	16	-	TRBJ2-7	-	CASSAPGAGRGYEQYF	TGTGCCAGCAGCGCACCAGGGGCTGGACGGGGTTACGAGCAGTACTTC
TRBV11-1	13	-	TRBJ2-5	-	CASSPRTKETQYF	TGTGCCAGCAGCCCAAGGACGAAAGAGACCCAGTACTTC
TRBV7-9	12	-	TRBJ2-5	-	CASSDLEETQYF	TGTGCCAGCTCGGATCTGGAGGAGACCCAGTACTTC
TRBV24-1	18	-	TRBJ1-5	-	CATSDPTRRRMGFRPQHF	TGTGCCACCAGTGACCCGACCCGCCGTCGAATGGGTTTTCGGCCCCAGCATTTT
TRBV19	13	-	TRBJ1-5	-	CATRGNSNQPQHF	TGTGCCACCAGGGGAAATAGCAATCAGCCCCAGCATTTT
TRBV12-3/TRBV12-4	12	-	TRBJ2-5	-	CASSPDGGTQYF	TGTGCCAGCAGCCCCGACGGTGGGACCCAGTACTTC
TRBV5-4	15	-	TRBJ2-3	-	CASSSQAGEADTQYF	TGTGCCAGCAGCTCCCAGGCCGGGGAGGCAGATACGCAGTATTTT
TRBV5-4	18	TRBD2	TRBJ2-2	-	CASSSGTSRLRRTGELFF	TGTGCCAGCAGCTCCGGGACTAGTCGCCTTCGACGGACCGGGGAGCTGTTTTTT
TRBV7-9	15	TRBD1	TRBJ2-3	-	CASRRGQGAGDTQYF	TGTGCCAGCAGAAGGGGACAGGGGGCTGGAGATACGCAGTATTTT
TRBV4-1	16	TRBD1	TRBJ2-7	-	CASSQGLSQGADEQYF	TGCGCCAGCAGCCAAGGGCTCTCACAGGGGGCGGACGAGCAGTACTTC
TRBV18	11	-	TRBJ2-1	-	CASSPNNEQFF	TGTGCCAGCTCACCGAACAATGAGCAGTTCTTC
TRBV25-1	15	TRBD2	TRBJ2-1	-	CASSQAGGSYNEQFF	TGTGCCAGCAGCCAAGCGGGAGGGTCTTACAATGAGCAGTTCTTC
TRBV25-1	13	-	TRBJ1-6	-	CASKRTDNSPLHF	TGTGCCAGCAAAAGGACAGATAATTCACCCCTCCACTTT
TRBV4-2	15	-	TRBJ1-6	-	CASSQESSYNSPLHF	TGTGCCAGCAGCCAAGAGAGCTCCTATAATTCACCCCTCCACTTT
TRBV18	14	TRBD1	TRBJ1-4	-	CASSWDREGEKLFF	TGTGCCAGCTCATGGGACAGAGAAGGAGAAAAACTGTTTTTT
TRBV28	13	-	TRBJ1-2	few	CASSLGDRYGYTF	TGTGCCAGCAGTTTGGGGGACCGCTATGGCTACACCTTC
TRBV7-8	15	TRBD1	TRBJ1-2	once	CASSSRTGANYGYTF	TGTGCCAGCAGCTCCCGGACAGGAGCTAACTATGGCTACACCTTC
TRBV5-1	15	TRBD2	TRBJ2-1	-	CASSLGGGRGSEQFF	TGCGCCAGCAGCTTGGGAGGCGGGAGGGGCAGTGAGCAGTTCTTC
TRBV9	15	-	TRBJ2-1	-	CASSVGGGYYNEQFF	TGTGCCAGCAGCGTAGGAGGTGGCTATTACAATGAGCAGTTCTTC
TRBV2	14	-	TRBJ1-1	once	CASTRQGLMSEAFF	TGTGCCAGCACGAGGCAGGGGCTGATGTCGGAAGCTTTCTTT
TRBV19	14	TRBD1	TRBJ1-2	-	CASSIGTGGYGYTF	TGTGCCAGTAGTATTGGTACAGGGGGATATGGCTACACCTTC
TRBV25-1	15	TRBD2	TRBJ2-1	-	CASSGRLAEVNEQFF	TGTGCCAGCAGTGGCCGACTAGCGGAGGTGAATGAGCAGTTCTTC
TRBV7-3	13	-	TRBJ1-2	-	CASSAFPGYGYTF	TGTGCCAGCAGCGCATTCCCGGGCTATGGCTACACCTTC
TRBV28	14	TRBD1	TRBJ1-1	-	CASSLGTAYTEAFF	TGTGCCAGCAGTTTGGGGACAGCATACACTGAAGCTTTCTTT
TRBV24-1	15	-	TRBJ2-2	-	CATSDRRDFVTELFF	TGTGCCACCAGTGATCGACGGGACTTCGTAACCGAGCTGTTTTTT
TRBV5-5	13	-	TRBJ2-1	-	CASMQSSYNEQFF	TGTGCCAGCATGCAGTCCTCCTACAATGAGCAGTTCTTC
TRBV4-3	17	TRBD2	TRBJ2-1	-	CASSQDLWTSGYNEQFF	TGCGCCAGCAGCCAAGATTTATGGACTAGCGGTTACAATGAGCAGTTCTTC
TRBV7-9	13	-	TRBJ1-1	-	CASSLVRQAEAFF	TGTGCCAGCAGCTTAGTAAGACAGGCTGAAGCTTTCTTT
TRBV15	16	TRBD2	TRBJ2-1	-	CATSRGAGGSYNEQFF	TGTGCCACCAGCAGAGGGGCGGGAGGGTCCTACAATGAGCAGTTCTTC
TRBV19	15	-	TRBJ1-5	-	CASTTGSAGNQPQHF	TGTGCCAGTACCACAGGTTCCGCCGGGAATCAGCCCCAGCATTTT
TRBV12-3/TRBV12-4	12	TRBD1	TRBJ1-2	-	CASTAGGYGYTF	TGTGCCAGCACCGCAGGGGGCTATGGCTACACCTTC
TRBV3-1/TRBV3-2	12	-	TRBJ2-1	-	CASSLLSNEQFF	TGTGCCAGCAGCCTCCTGAGCAATGAGCAGTTCTTC